The 3 T cell receptor beta chains below come from one sample, sequenced in a study of blood T cells in healthy people across ages. Through a sample-barcoded 5' primer and a J-beta primer mix, a second PCR was run for roughly 7 to 12 cycles. TCRdb analysed the 5' RACE reads with MiXCR anew, one entry per CDR3 protein. This table has hundreds of thousands of distinct CDR3 sequences, 29% appearing once. Specimen: blood. Source of these receptors: a woman aged 80 or older in good health.

This clonotype was seen a single time. Compared with germline, one end of the junction differs, possibly owing to a read error. The CDR3 loop reads CTISETGSGTSGVQETQYF. The DNA of the CDR3 is TGTACCATTAGCGAAACCGGGAGCGGGACTAGCGGGGTCCAAGAGACCCAGTACTTC. The chain employs TRBV10-3 and TRBJ2-5; 13 nucleotides line up with TRBD2. The CDR3 is made up of 19 amino acids. Germline V lookup: CDR1 ENHRY, CDR2 SYGVKD.

This clonotype is a singleton in its sample. A read error is possible here, since a much larger clone lies one base away. This rearrangement joins TRBV15 to TRBJ2-1; 10 bases match TRBD1. CDR3 length equals 16 residues. Germline V CDR1 and CDR2: LNHNV, YYDKDF (reference sequence). CDR3 DNA: TGTGCCACCAGCAGCCCTGACAGGGGGCTAAGGAATGAGCGGTTCTTC. This sequence encodes CATSSPDRGLRNERFF.

At least ten counts were recorded for this clonotype. J is TRBJ1-5 and V is TRBV28; 11 nucleotides align to TRBD1. The CDR3 is made up of 17 amino acids. V lost 6 bases and J lost 2; bases outside the gene matches: 9. Germline CDR1 and CDR2: MDHEN and SYDVKM. The CDR3 sequence is CASSQYGQGAGNQPQHF. The CDR3 nucleotides are TGTGCCAGCAGCCAATATGGACAGGGGGCTGGCAATCAGCCCCAGCATTTT.